These 7 T cell receptor beta chains originate from one sample sequenced in a study of T-cell memory formation after mild COVID-19. A single record per CDR3 protein comes from TCRdb applying MiXCR to the 5' RACE reads. Counted here are around 130,000 distinct CDR3 sequences, 14% occurring once; the ten biggest clones make up approximately 30%. Sequences were obtained from PBMCs or a T cell subset sorted from them (not recorded which). These receptors came from an adult woman who had mild COVID-19 (a few samples of this study predate the infection). Cell type and time point are not known.

The gene calls are TRBV6-5 and TRBJ1-6; tentatively, D is TRBD1 (5 bases). Germline CDR1 and CDR2: MNHEY and SVGAGI. V shed 6 bases and J shed 0 bases, with 12 bases lying between them. CDR3 size: 16 residues. Here the CDR3 reads CASRSGTSSYNSPLHF. DNA of the CDR3: TGTGCCAGCAGATCCGGGACGAGCTCCTATAATTCACCCCTCCACTTT.

The chain couples TRBV29-1 to TRBJ2-2, with D possibly matching TRBD1 (6 bases). Trimming shortened V by 1 base and J by 0 bases, and 18 bases separated the two germline ends. Per the germline V gene, CDR1 is SQVTM and CDR2 is ANQGSEA. The CDR3 has 18 residues. CDR3 nucleotide sequence: TGCAGCGTTGAAGGGTCAGGGGCGAACCGCGCGAACACCGGGGAGCTGTTTTTT. Its translation: CSVEGSGANRANTGELFF.

This chain uses TRBV6-2 or TRBV6-3 with TRBJ2-1; TRBD1 or TRBD2 may be the D gene (5 bases each). V was clipped by 6 bases and J by 4 bases, with 16 bases between them. From germline, CDR1 is MNHEY and CDR2 SVGEGT. CDR3 length: 15 amino acids. DNA for the CDR3: TGTGCCAGCAGCCCCCGGGACGAGGGTTACAATGAGCAGTTCTTC. Translating gives CASSPRDEGYNEQFF.

The DNA of the CDR3 is TGTGCCAGCAGCACAACCGGGACTAGCTACAATGAGCAGTTCTTC. It codes for CASSTTGTSYNEQFF. The chain couples TRBV7-3 to TRBJ2-1, with 8 bases aligning to TRBD2. The CDR3 totals 15 residues. CDR1 SGHTA and CDR2 FQGTGA come from the germline V gene. Unmatched junction bases numbered 6, after V lost 5 bases and J lost 3 bases.

The V and J genes are TRBV6-1 and TRBJ2-3; TRBD1 is a possible D gene (5 bases). Germline CDR1 is MNHNS and CDR2 is SASEGT. The CDR3 consists of 14 residues. V gave up 2 bases and J gave up 4 bases, with 10 bases separating them. The CDR3 is CASSELTVSDTQYF. CDR3 nucleotides: TGTGCCAGCAGTGAATTGACAGTCTCAGATACGCAGTATTTT.

This chain links TRBV15 with TRBJ2-7, with 7 bases identical to TRBD1. Trimming cost V 4 bases and J 0 bases; bases outside gene matches: 9. This CDR3 comprises 16 residues. Germline V CDR1 and CDR2: LNHNV, YYDKDF (reference sequence). For the CDR3, the DNA is TGTGCCACCAGCAACGACATGGACAGGAGCTCCTACGAGCAGTACTTC. Amino acid sequence: CATSNDMDRSSYEQYF.

This clonotype has at least ten counts. This chain uses TRBV5-1 with TRBJ1-1, with D maybe TRBD1 (5 bases). The CDR3 spans 14 residues. Germline V CDR1 and CDR2: SGHRS, YFSETQ. The ends were cut back, 5 bases at V and 3 bases at J, with 14 bases in the middle. The CDR3 sequence is CASRLGRGDTEAFF. CDR3 nucleotides: TGCGCCAGCAGGTTAGGGAGGGGAGACACTGAAGCTTTCTTT. The whole variable domain, remainder taken from reference TRBV5-1 and TRBJ1-1, is KAGVTQTPRYLIKTRGQQVTLSCSPISGHRSVSWYQQTPGQGLQFLFEYFSETQRNKGNFPGRFSGRQFSNSRSEMNVSTLELGDSALYLCASRLGRGDTEAFFGQGTRLTVV.